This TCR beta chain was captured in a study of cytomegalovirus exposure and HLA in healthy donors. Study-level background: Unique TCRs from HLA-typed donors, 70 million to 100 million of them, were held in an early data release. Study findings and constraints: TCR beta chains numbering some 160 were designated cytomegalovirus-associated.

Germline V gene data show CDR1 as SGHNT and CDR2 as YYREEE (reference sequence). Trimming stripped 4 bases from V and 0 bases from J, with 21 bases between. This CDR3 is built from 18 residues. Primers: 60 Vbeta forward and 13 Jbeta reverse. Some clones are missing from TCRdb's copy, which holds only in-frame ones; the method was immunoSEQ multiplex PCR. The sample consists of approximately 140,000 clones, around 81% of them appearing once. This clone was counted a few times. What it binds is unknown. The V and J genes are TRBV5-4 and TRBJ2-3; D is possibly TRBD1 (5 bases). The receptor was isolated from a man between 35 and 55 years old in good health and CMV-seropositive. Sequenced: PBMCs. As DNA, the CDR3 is TGTGCCAGCAGCCGGGTAAGAGGACAATCGATAAGCACAGATACGCAGTATTTT. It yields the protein CASSRVRGQSISTDTQYF.